One and the same sample provided the 20 T cell receptor beta chains below, sequenced in a study of T cells in Graves' hyperthyroidism and ophthalmopathy. RNA transcripts were the template for amplifying TCR beta CDR3 regions. Initially, a first-round RT-PCR of the TCR CDR3 employed the HTBI primer set. TCRdb called the multiplex PCR reads again in MiXCR, with one record for every CDR3 protein. This sample yields approximately 300,000 distinct CDR3 sequences, of which over 15% are seen a single time; approximately 57% belongs to the top ten. The sample consisted of blood. The source of these receptors is a woman between 55 and 75 years old with Graves' ophthalmopathy.

V and J are TRBV7-9 and TRBJ2-5, with a possible D match to TRBD2 (6 bases). Germline V CDR1 and CDR2: SEHNR, FQNEAQ (reference sequence). Trimming removed 1 base at V and 7 bases at J, with 25 bases between. This CDR3 is built from 18 residues. CDR3 sequence reads: CASSLEKNLGGPGWTQYF. The CDR3 DNA sequence: TGTGCCAGCAGCTTAGAAAAAAACCTGGGAGGACCGGGGTGGACCCAGTACTTC. Using reference TRBV7-9 and TRBJ2-5 for the parts outside the CDR3, the full variable domain is DTGVSQNPRHKITKRGQNVTFRCDPISEHNRLYWYRQTLGQGPEFLTYFQNEAQLEKSRLLSDRFSAERPKGSFSTLEIQRTEQGDSAMYLCASSLEKNLGGPGWTQYFGPGTRLLVL.

Comments on this clonotype: A much larger clone lies a single base off, so this may be a read error. This chain joins TRBV7-2 and TRBJ2-1; 8 bases line up with TRBD1. The J segment lost 3 bases and the V segment lost 5 bases, leaving 12 bases of the junction unmatched. The CDR3 runs to 17 residues. Germline lookup yields CDR1 SGHTA and CDR2 FQGNSA. The CDR3 DNA sequence: TGTGCCAGCAGCCCTCGAATAGACAGGGGATTCTACAATGAGCAGTTCTTC. Its translation is CASSPRIDRGFYNEQFF.

Note on this clonotype: This may be a read error, as it is one base from a much larger clone. The chain is built from TRBV7-2 and TRBJ2-1; possible D gene TRBD2, 6 bases. The CDR3 sequence is 14 residues long. Germline lookup yields CDR1 SGHTA and CDR2 FQGNSA. Trimming shortened V by 5 bases and J by 8 bases, and 16 bases separated the two germline ends. The CDR3 reads CTSSRSGGCDEQFF. CDR3 in DNA: TGTACCAGCAGCCGGAGCGGAGGGTGCGATGAGCAGTTCTTC.

At least ten counts were recorded for this clonotype. This chain joins TRBV6-1 and TRBJ2-7; 11 positions match TRBD2. The CDR3 spans 14 residues. Germline V gene lookup returns CDR1 MNHNS and CDR2 SASEGT. The trim removed 8 bases at V and 2 bases at J, leaving 5 bases unmatched. CDR3 sequence reads: CASGAGLAAYEQYF. DNA for the CDR3: TGTGCCAGCGGCGCGGGACTAGCGGCCTACGAGCAGTACTTC.

CDR3 sequence: CASSVTGGWGRNEQFF. CDR3 DNA: TGTGCCAGCAGTGTCACAGGGGGCTGGGGTCGCAATGAGCAGTTCTTC. The chain carries TRBV27 and TRBJ2-1, with 9 nucleotides matching TRBD1. J lost 6 bases, V lost 5 bases, and 11 bases had no gene match. The CDR3 length is 16 residues. CDR1 and CDR2 from the germline V gene are MNHEY and SMNVEV (reference sequence).

Only a few counts were recorded for this clonotype. J is TRBJ1-1 and V is TRBV28, with unresolved D. The CDR3 runs 14 residues. The ends were cut back, 2 bases at V and 6 bases at J, with 13 bases in the middle. CDR1 MDHEN and CDR2 SYDVKM come from the germline V gene. The CDR3 sequence: CASSLVSVPAEAFF. The CDR3 bases are TGTGCCAGCAGTTTAGTTTCCGTGCCCGCTGAAGCTTTCTTT.

This chain uses TRBV4-3 with TRBJ2-7; D is perhaps TRBD1 (6 bases). Germline CDR1 is LGHNA and CDR2 is YSLEER. V was clipped by 1 base and J by 2 bases, with 9 bases between them. The CDR3 is 14 residues long. In DNA, the CDR3 is TGCGCCAGCAGCCAAGCTGCAGGGGCCTACGAGCAGTACTTC. It encodes CASSQAAGAYEQYF.

This clonotype was recorded at least ten times. This chain links TRBV12-3 or TRBV12-4 with TRBJ1-1; D not certain. V was trimmed by 1 base and J by 1 base, leaving 7 bases between them. The CDR3 has 14 residues. The CDR3, as DNA: TGTGCCAGCAGTTTAGGTCGGACGAACACTGAAGCTTTCTTT. Translating it yields CASSLGRTNTEAFF.

This clonotype was picked up a small number of times. The chain is built from TRBV19 and TRBJ2-1; D ambiguous. Trimming removed 6 bases from V and 7 bases from J, with 13 bases in between. CDR1 LNHDA and CDR2 SQIVND come from the germline V gene (reference sequence). The CDR3 sequence is 13 residues long. CDR3 sequence: CASSFYSGNEQFF. The CDR3 DNA reads as TGTGCCAGTAGCTTCTATTCCGGTAATGAGCAGTTCTTC.

This clonotype was found a few times. The chain joins TRBV4-3 to TRBJ2-3; D might be TRBD2 (6 bases). Germline V gene lookup returns CDR1 LGHNA and CDR2 YSLEER. V was shortened by 1 base and J by 9 bases, with 14 bases between the two germline ends. This CDR3 is built from 14 residues. The CDR3 protein is CASSQGPEGLTQYF. CDR3 bases: TGCGCCAGCAGCCAAGGCCCCGAGGGACTCACGCAGTATTTT.

This chain uses TRBV12-3 or TRBV12-4 with TRBJ1-1; 10 bases agree with TRBD1. The junction had 9 bases not matched to a gene; V was cut back by 4 bases and J by 4 bases. This CDR3 has 16 residues. The CDR3 DNA sequence: TGTGCCAGCAGTTGGGACAGGGGAAGGGTGGGCACTGAAGCTTTCTTT. Translation: CASSWDRGRVGTEAFF.

The chain links TRBV5-1 to TRBJ2-5, with TRBD2 identical over 9 bases. The length of the CDR3 is 16 residues. V lost 2 bases, J lost 4 bases, and 9 bases stayed unmatched. Germline V gene sequence: CDR1 SGHRS, CDR2 YFSETQ. The DNA of the CDR3 is TGCGCCAGCAGCTTCCAGCCACGTAGCGGGGGAGAGACCCAGTACTTC. This sequence encodes CASSFQPRSGGETQYF.

This clonotype was recorded at least ten times. This chain uses TRBV7-8 with TRBJ1-1; tentative D call: TRBD1 (5 bases). Germline CDR1 reads SGHVS; CDR2 reads FQNEAQ. Trimming pared 5 bases from V and 3 bases from J, leaving 13 bases between. The CDR3 contains 14 residues. The CDR3 DNA is TGTGCCAGCAGCATGGGAGGGACCCACACTGAAGCTTTCTTT. Translation gives CASSMGGTHTEAFF.

V and J are TRBV7-2 and TRBJ1-2; TRBD1 matches at 10 bases. Germline V gives CDR1 SGHTA, CDR2 FQGNSA. V lost 5 bases, J lost 6 bases, and 6 bases stayed unmatched. There are 14 residues in the CDR3. CDR3 bases: TGTGCCAGCAGCCCCACCGGGACAGGGGATGGCTACACCTTC. It translates to CASSPTGTGDGYTF.

The chain links TRBV14 to TRBJ2-7; the D call may be TRBD1 or TRBD2 (5 bases each). The CDR3 spans 14 residues. Per the germline V gene, CDR1 is SGHDN and CDR2 is FVKESK. V was clipped by 3 bases and J by 7 bases, with 16 bases between them. The CDR3 nucleotides are TGTGCCAGCAGCCATCGAGGGACGGGACGGGAGCAGTACTTC. It specifies CASSHRGTGREQYF.

This clonotype came up many times. The chain employs TRBV6-1 and TRBJ1-2; no firm D call. Germline V gene data show CDR1 as MNHNS and CDR2 as SASEGT. Trimming removed 1 base from V and 4 bases from J, with 13 bases in between. The CDR3 loop spans 15 amino acids. CDR3 nucleotide sequence: TGTGCCAGCAGTGAAGTTGCCCAGATCTTCTATGGCTACACCTTC. It encodes CASSEVAQIFYGYTF.

The chain employs TRBV15 and TRBJ2-7, with TRBD2 as a possible D gene (6 bases). Trimming cost V 0 bases and J 0 bases, with 18 bases left between them. Per germline, CDR1 LNHNV and CDR2 YYDKDF (reference sequence). This CDR3 has 18 amino acids. The DNA of the CDR3 is TGTGCCACCAGCAGAGATGACTATCGTCGGGGGACCTCCTACGAGCAGTACTTC. This gives the protein CATSRDDYRRGTSYEQYF.

This clonotype was counted a few times. The chain links TRBV6-2 or TRBV6-3 to TRBJ1-1; TRBD1 aligns across 9 bases. The CDR3 runs to 14 residues. V trimming: 5 bases; J trimming: 5 bases; junction bases outside the gene matches: 6. CDR1 and CDR2 from the germline V gene are MNHEY and SVGEGT. The CDR3, as DNA: TGTGCCAGCAGTACAGGGGGCCTCGGTACTGAAGCTTTCTTT. Translating gives CASSTGGLGTEAFF.

There are many counts of this clonotype. V and J are TRBV7-8 and TRBJ2-1; 7 bases fit TRBD1. The CDR3 sequence is 17 residues long. Germline values: CDR1 SGHVS, CDR2 FQNEAQ. V lost 5 bases to trimming and J lost 4 bases; unmatched junction nucleotides: 14. The CDR3 sequence: CASSPRGLGQAYNEQFF. The CDR3 DNA reads TGTGCCAGCAGCCCTAGGGGCTTAGGACAGGCTTACAATGAGCAGTTCTTC.

This clonotype has a count of ten or more. V and J are TRBV6-1 and TRBJ2-7, with TRBD1 identical over 9 bases. Unmatched junction bases numbered 15, after V lost 6 bases and J lost 0 bases. CDR1 and CDR2 (germline): MNHNS, SASEGT. This CDR3 has 18 amino acids. CDR3 sequence: CASSWTGDRGPSSYEQYF. For the CDR3, the DNA is TGTGCCAGCAGCTGGACAGGGGATAGGGGGCCAAGCTCCTACGAGCAGTACTTC.